The 18 T cell receptor beta chains below were found in one sample sequenced in a study of ipilimumab plus nivolumab after autologous stem cell transplantation. The repertoire was sequenced with immunoSEQ multiplex PCR; TCRdb's copy has only in-frame clones and lacks some. The repertoire holds roughly 86,000 clones, with 83% as singletons. Sequencing was performed on PBMCs, taken in a trial of ipilimumab plus nivolumab as post-transplant consolidation. Receptors originate from a male donor with diffuse large B-cell lymphoma.

In this sample, this clone turned up once. The CDR3 region has the DNA TGTGCCAGCAGCCCTGGCGGAAACACCATATATTTT. This encodes CASSPGGNTIYF. The chain carries TRBV7-9 and TRBJ1-3, with D unresolved. This CDR3 has 12 residues. Trimming stripped 5 bases from V and 4 bases from J, with 6 bases between. In germline, CDR1 is SEHNR, CDR2 FQNEAQ (reference sequence). Variable domain in full (rest from reference TRBV7-9 and TRBJ1-3): DTGVSQNPRHKITKRGQNVTFRCDPISEHNRLYWYRQTLGQGPEFLTYFQNEAQLEKSRLLSDRFSAERPKGSFSTLEIQRTEQGDSAMYLCASSPGGNTIYFGEGSWLTVV.

The chain couples TRBV18 to TRBJ1-2; possibly TRBD1 for D (6 bases). Trimming removed 6 bases at V and 5 bases at J, with 13 bases between. The CDR3 loop spans 13 amino acids. Germline-derived CDR1 and CDR2 are KGHSH and LQKENI. CDR3 coding DNA: TGTGCCAGCTCCCCAGGGGTGGGGTATGGCTACACCTTC. Protein sequence: CASSPGVGYGYTF.

This clone was counted only a few times. The chain joins TRBV10-1 to TRBJ1-1; D remains unclear. Looked up from germline, CDR1 is WNHNN and CDR2 is SYGVQD (reference sequence). V was cut by 11 bases and J by 0 bases, with 22 bases left in between. CDR3 length: 16 residues. The CDR3 region is CAVGLGSTALNTEAFF. As DNA, the CDR3 is TGCGCCGTTGGATTAGGGTCCACTGCCCTGAACACTGAAGCTTTCTTT.

V usage is TRBV6-4 and J usage is TRBJ2-1; 9 bases are a match to TRBD2. The ends lost 6 bases at V and 0 bases at J; junction bases unmatched: 6. This CDR3 is 16 amino acids long. CDR1 and CDR2 from the germline V gene are MRHNA and SNTAGT. The CDR3 sequence: CASSPLRGGSYNEQFF. The CDR3 nucleotides read TGTGCCAGCAGCCCCTTGCGGGGGGGCTCCTACAATGAGCAGTTCTTC.

This clone was observed a single time. The rearrangement uses TRBV7-2 and TRBJ2-3, with 9 positions matching TRBD1. Per the germline V gene, CDR1 is SGHTA and CDR2 is FQGNSA. The CDR3 is 15 amino acids. J gave up 4 bases and V 4 bases, and 6 bases lay outside the gene matches. CDR3 DNA sequence: TGTGCCAGCAGCTCCACAGGGGGCGCCCCAGATACGCAGTATTTT. Translated: CASSSTGGAPDTQYF.

The rearrangement joins TRBV5-1 to TRBJ1-1; D uncertain. The germline V gene encodes CDR1 SGHRS and CDR2 YFSETQ. This CDR3 is built from 17 residues. V lost 0 bases to trimming and J lost 6 bases, with 21 bases between them. Here the CDR3 DNA reads TGCGCCAGCAGCTTGGAACCCCTAGTGGCCTATGGGTCTGAAGCTTTCTTT. Translating it yields CASSLEPLVAYGSEAFF. Variable domain in full (rest from reference TRBV5-1 and TRBJ1-1): KAGVTQTPRYLIKTRGQQVTLSCSPISGHRSVSWYQQTPGQGLQFLFEYFSETQRNKGNFPGRFSGRQFSNSRSEMNVSTLELGDSALYLCASSLEPLVAYGSEAFFGQGTRLTVV.

The chain links TRBV6-5 to TRBJ1-1; D is ambiguous. This CDR3 comprises 16 residues. Per germline, CDR1 MNHEY and CDR2 SVGAGI. Trimming took 0 bases from V and 0 from J, leaving 11 bases between them. The CDR3 protein is CASSYSKGSMNTEAFF. In DNA form, the CDR3 reads TGTGCCAGCAGTTACTCGAAAGGCAGCATGAACACTGAAGCTTTCTTT.

This rearrangement joins TRBV5-1 to TRBJ1-1, with a possible D match to TRBD1 (6 bases). The V and J ends lost 3 bases and 2 bases respectively, with 11 bases between them. CDR1 is SGHRS and CDR2 is YFSETQ in the germline V gene. This CDR3 comprises 14 residues. DNA for the CDR3: TGCGCCAGCAGCTCGAGGGGGGGAAACACTGAAGCTTTCTTT. It codes for CASSSRGGNTEAFF. The full variable domain, rest sourced from reference TRBV5-1 and TRBJ1-1, is KAGVTQTPRYLIKTRGQQVTLSCSPISGHRSVSWYQQTPGQGLQFLFEYFSETQRNKGNFPGRFSGRQFSNSRSEMNVSTLELGDSALYLCASSSRGGNTEAFFGQGTRLTVV.

The chain couples TRBV7-2 to TRBJ2-2; 9 nucleotides align to TRBD2. With 0 bases clipped from V and 3 bases from J, the junction kept 5 bases outside the gene matches. CDR1 is SGHTA, CDR2 FQGNSA, per germline. The CDR3 has 17 amino acids. CDR3 nucleotide sequence: TGTGCCAGCAGCTTAGCGACGAGACTAGCGGACACCGGGGAGCTGTTTTTT. Its translation is CASSLATRLADTGELFF.

The chain joins TRBV2 to TRBJ1-1; D is undetermined. The germline gives CDR1 SNHLY, CDR2 FYNNEI. V was clipped by 6 bases and J by 0 bases, with 8 bases between them. CDR3 length equals 13 residues. The CDR3 coding sequence is TGTGCCAGCAGGAGGGATATGAACACTGAAGCTTTCTTT. Translated, it gives CASRRDMNTEAFF.

The chain combines TRBV4-1 with TRBJ1-2; 7 nucleotides align to TRBD1. There are 16 residues in the CDR3. Germline assignment: CDR1 MGHRA and CDR2 YSYEKL. Losses at the gene ends were 1 base for V and 1 base for J; bases not matched to a gene: 6. The CDR3 spells CASSQATGDGNYGYTF. For the CDR3, the DNA is TGCGCCAGCAGCCAAGCAACAGGGGATGGTAACTATGGCTACACCTTC.

The V call is TRBV2, the J call TRBJ2-5; the D gene is possibly TRBD1 (7 bases). The V end lost 0 bases, the J end lost 6 bases, and 23 bases lay between the germline ends. The germline gives CDR1 SNHLY, CDR2 FYNNEI. The CDR3 consists of 18 residues. The CDR3 region is CASSEAVSGRGGGKTQYF. The CDR3 DNA follows: TGTGCCAGCAGTGAAGCGGTGTCGGGGCGAGGGGGCGGGAAGACCCAGTACTTC.

Details on this clone: Additional DNA sequences in this sample encode the identical CDR3. The chain recombines TRBV5-1 with TRBJ1-2, with D possibly TRBD1 on 6 matching bases. Germline CDR1 reads SGHRS; CDR2 reads YFSETQ. The V and J ends lost 0 bases and 6 bases respectively, with 21 bases between them. The CDR3 spans 17 residues. The DNA of the CDR3 is TGCGCCAGCAGCTTGGAGGGTCGTGCGGGAGGGGGAAATGGCTACACCTTC. It specifies CASSLEGRAGGGNGYTF.

The J gene is TRBJ1-1, the V gene TRBV5-5, with D perhaps matching TRBD1 (5 bases). V was trimmed by 4 bases and J by 1 base, leaving 26 bases between them. The CDR3 runs 19 residues. Germline V gene sequence: CDR1 SGHKS, CDR2 YYEKEE (reference sequence). The CDR3 reads CASSHPPGRRTMGNTEAFF. DNA of the CDR3: TGTGCCAGCAGCCATCCGCCGGGACGCCGAACCATGGGGAACACTGAAGCTTTCTTT.

Here the CDR3 reads CASSPSTRGKNIQYF. The CDR3 bases are TGTGCCAGCTCACCAAGTACCAGGGGCAAAAACATTCAGTACTTC. The chain recombines TRBV18 with TRBJ2-4; D is perhaps TRBD1 (6 bases). This CDR3 spans 15 amino acids. Germline V CDR1 and CDR2: KGHSH, LQKENI. With 2 bases removed from V and 3 bases from J, the gap between germline ends came to 11 bases.

The V call is TRBV19, the J call TRBJ2-3; no reliable D call. The CDR3 has 11 residues. Germline values: CDR1 LNHDA, CDR2 SQIVND (reference sequence). V was shortened by 5 bases and J by 6 bases, with 6 bases between the two germline ends. The CDR3 loop reads CASSFRDTQYF. The CDR3 DNA sequence: TGTGCCAGTAGTTTTCGGGATACGCAGTATTTT.

This clone turned up a few times. This chain uses TRBV25-1 with TRBJ2-5, with D hard to call. Germline V gives CDR1 MGHDK, CDR2 SYGVNS. The CDR3 runs 15 residues. Trimming took 3 bases from V and 2 from J, leaving 13 bases between them. The CDR3 loop is CASSEGWGQQETQYF. CDR3 bases: TGTGCCAGCAGTGAGGGCTGGGGTCAACAAGAGACCCAGTACTTC.

The chain has TRBV14 and TRBJ2-1, with D perhaps matching TRBD2 (7 bases). V was clipped by 4 bases and J by 0 bases, with 13 bases between them. This CDR3 contains 16 residues. The germline gives CDR1 SGHDN, CDR2 FVKESK. The CDR3 region is CASSLRGATSYNEQFF. In DNA, the CDR3 is TGTGCCAGCAGCCTTCGGGGGGCTACCTCCTACAATGAGCAGTTCTTC.